These T cell receptor beta chains were read from a single sample in a study of T cell responses to AZD1222 COVID-19 vaccine. Data came from immunoSEQ multiplex PCR; TCRdb stores just in-frame clones and leaves some out. The table shows about 40,000 clones, with approximately 85% occurring only once. The material sequenced was peripheral blood, taken 28 days after the second dose of the MenACWY control vaccine. The receptor source for this set is an adult who received the MenACWY meningococcal vaccine as a control. CDR3s include the opening cysteine and the closing phenylalanine or tryptophan. The D gene is left open where the match is weak. Rows may omit the clone size; those that give it use once, few, many or a size class.

TGTGCCAGCAGCCCGACACCGGTTGGCCTAGCGGGACTTAGCACAGATACGCAGTATTTT | CASSPTPVGLAGLSTDTQYF | TRBD2 | TRBV28 | NA | TRBJ2-3
TGTGCTAGCAGCTTGACTAGCGGGAGGGAGCAGTTCTTC | CASSLTSGREQFF | TRBD2 | TRBV7-7 | NA | TRBJ2-1
TGTGCCAGCAGCTTAGGTCAGGGGCCGGGGACTGAAGCTTTCTTT | CASSLGQGPGTEAFF | NA | TRBV7-9 | NA | TRBJ1-1
TGTGCCAGCAGCAATAGGTCTAGCGGGAGTCATACTGTGGGGACTAGCGGGAGATCTTACGAGCAGTACTTC | CASSNRSSGSHTVGTSGRSYEQYF | NA | TRBV21-1 | few | TRBJ2-7
TGCGCCAGCAGCTTGGACTCTAGCACAGATACGCAGTATTTT | CASSLDSSTDTQYF | NA | TRBV5-1 | NA | TRBJ2-3
TGTGCCTGGATGGCCCCCGGCGGCTACACTGAAGCTTTCTTT | CAWMAPGGYTEAFF | NA | TRBV30 | few | TRBJ1-1
TGTGCCAGCAGCTTTATTCGCAGGGGCACCGAGACCCAGTACTTC | CASSFIRRGTETQYF | NA | TRBV28 | NA | TRBJ2-5
TGTGCCAGCAGCCAAATGAATCAGCCCCAGCATTTT | CASSQMNQPQHF | NA | TRBV3-1/TRBV3-2 | NA | TRBJ1-5
TGTGCCAGCAGTGGATATTGGCGGACTAATGAAAAACTGTTTTTT | CASSGYWRTNEKLFF | NA | TRBV25-1 | NA | TRBJ1-4
TGTGCCAGCAGTCTTGAATACGAGCAGTACTTC | CASSLEYEQYF | NA | TRBV12-3/TRBV12-4 | NA | TRBJ2-7
TGTGCCAGCAGTTACTCTTCTACCTTTGCGCAGTATTTT | CASSYSSTFAQYF | NA | TRBV6-5 | NA | TRBJ2-3
TGTGCCAGTAACCCCAGGCCGAGCTCTGGGGCCAACGTCCTGACTTTC | CASNPRPSSGANVLTF | NA | TRBV19 | NA | TRBJ2-6
TGTGCCATCAGGGGCCGCGGGGAGCTGTTTTTT | CAIRGRGELFF | NA | TRBV10-3 | NA | TRBJ2-2
TGTGCCAGCAGTTATGGGACTACCTACGAGCAGTACTTC | CASSYGTTYEQYF | TRBD2 | TRBV6-5 | NA | TRBJ2-7
TGTGCCAGCACCAAACCGAGGGAGACTCGATACGAGCAGTACTTC | CASTKPRETRYEQYF | NA | TRBV28 | NA | TRBJ2-7
TGTGCCACCAGCAGAGATTTGGGGTATAATTCACCCCTCCACTTT | CATSRDLGYNSPLHF | NA | TRBV15 | NA | TRBJ1-6
TGTGCCTGGGGCGGACGGTTGGTCAATTCACCCCTCCACTTT | CAWGGRLVNSPLHF | NA | TRBV30 | NA | TRBJ1-6
TGTGCCAGCAGCGTGTTAGCGGGCGGGGGTGAGCAGTTCTTC | CASSVLAGGGEQFF | TRBD2 | TRBV9 | NA | TRBJ2-1
TGTGCCAGCAGCTTAGGGGGTAGTACGGGCAATCAGCCCCAGCATTTT | CASSLGGSTGNQPQHF | NA | TRBV7-9 | NA | TRBJ1-5
TGTGCCAGCAGCTTACACAGGGGAGGCACCGGGGAGCTGTTTTTT | CASSLHRGGTGELFF | NA | TRBV7-9 | NA | TRBJ2-2
TGTGCCAGCAGTTTTCCTTTAGGGCGGCATAATTCACCCCTCCACTTT | CASSFPLGRHNSPLHF | NA | TRBV28 | NA | TRBJ1-6
TGTGCCAGCCCGGGACAGGGACCCGGGGAGCTGTTTTTT | CASPGQGPGELFF | TRBD1 | TRBV7-9 | once | TRBJ2-2
TGTGCCAGCAGCTTAGCCTACGGGACTAGCTACAATGAGCAGTTCTTC | CASSLAYGTSYNEQFF | TRBD2 | TRBV7-9 | NA | TRBJ2-1
TGTGCCACCAGTGAATACGGACCTGGACGTGATGAGCAGTTCTTC | CATSEYGPGRDEQFF | NA | TRBV24-1 | once | TRBJ2-1
TGTGCCAGCAGAAATACAGGGAAAGAGACCCAGTACTTC | CASRNTGKETQYF | NA | TRBV12-3/TRBV12-4 | few | TRBJ2-5
TGTGCCAGCAGCCAAGTTAGGGGGGGAACCTACGAGCAGTACTTC | CASSQVRGGTYEQYF | NA | TRBV3-1/TRBV3-2 | NA | TRBJ2-7
TGTGCCAGCAACAAGGGGACTAGCGGGAACAATGAGCAGTTCTTC | CASNKGTSGNNEQFF | TRBD2 | TRBV6-5 | NA | TRBJ2-1
TGTGCCAGCAGAGGGACTAGCGGGAGGACGTACTCCTACAATGAGCAGTTCTTC | CASRGTSGRTYSYNEQFF | TRBD2 | TRBV11-2 | NA | TRBJ2-1
TGTGCCAGCAGCCCGGGGACCGTCGTCACTGAAGCTTTCTTT | CASSPGTVVTEAFF | NA | TRBV7-9 | few | TRBJ1-1
TGTGCCAGCAGTTTAAGTCTGGGGGGCAACAGGCCCCAGCATTTT | CASSLSLGGNRPQHF | NA | TRBV28 | NA | TRBJ1-5
TGTGCCAGCAGCCAGTACCTAGAGGAGCAGTTCTTC | CASSQYLEEQFF | NA | TRBV7-9 | NA | TRBJ2-1
TGTGCCAGCAGCCAAGGCCTGACAGGTAGAACTGGAAACACCATATATTTT | CASSQGLTGRTGNTIYF | NA | TRBV3-1/TRBV3-2 | NA | TRBJ1-3
TGTGCCAGCAGCCGGACCGGGACTAGCGGGAGGGCCGGGGAGACCCAGTACTTC | CASSRTGTSGRAGETQYF | TRBD2 | TRBV3-1/TRBV3-2 | NA | TRBJ2-5
TGCGCCAGCAGCCGCCTTCCCACTAGCAAGGATACGCAGTATTTT | CASSRLPTSKDTQYF | NA | TRBV4-1 | NA | TRBJ2-3
TGTGCCAGTAGTCCACGCCTGACCGTTAGCAATCAGCCCCAGCATTTT | CASSPRLTVSNQPQHF | NA | TRBV19 | NA | TRBJ1-5
TGTGCCAGCAGTTACTCGACGAACAATGAGCAGTTCTTC | CASSYSTNNEQFF | NA | TRBV6-6 | NA | TRBJ2-1
TGTGCCAGCAGCCAAAACAGGGGGCTAGAGACCCAGTACTTC | CASSQNRGLETQYF | TRBD1 | TRBV28 | NA | TRBJ2-5